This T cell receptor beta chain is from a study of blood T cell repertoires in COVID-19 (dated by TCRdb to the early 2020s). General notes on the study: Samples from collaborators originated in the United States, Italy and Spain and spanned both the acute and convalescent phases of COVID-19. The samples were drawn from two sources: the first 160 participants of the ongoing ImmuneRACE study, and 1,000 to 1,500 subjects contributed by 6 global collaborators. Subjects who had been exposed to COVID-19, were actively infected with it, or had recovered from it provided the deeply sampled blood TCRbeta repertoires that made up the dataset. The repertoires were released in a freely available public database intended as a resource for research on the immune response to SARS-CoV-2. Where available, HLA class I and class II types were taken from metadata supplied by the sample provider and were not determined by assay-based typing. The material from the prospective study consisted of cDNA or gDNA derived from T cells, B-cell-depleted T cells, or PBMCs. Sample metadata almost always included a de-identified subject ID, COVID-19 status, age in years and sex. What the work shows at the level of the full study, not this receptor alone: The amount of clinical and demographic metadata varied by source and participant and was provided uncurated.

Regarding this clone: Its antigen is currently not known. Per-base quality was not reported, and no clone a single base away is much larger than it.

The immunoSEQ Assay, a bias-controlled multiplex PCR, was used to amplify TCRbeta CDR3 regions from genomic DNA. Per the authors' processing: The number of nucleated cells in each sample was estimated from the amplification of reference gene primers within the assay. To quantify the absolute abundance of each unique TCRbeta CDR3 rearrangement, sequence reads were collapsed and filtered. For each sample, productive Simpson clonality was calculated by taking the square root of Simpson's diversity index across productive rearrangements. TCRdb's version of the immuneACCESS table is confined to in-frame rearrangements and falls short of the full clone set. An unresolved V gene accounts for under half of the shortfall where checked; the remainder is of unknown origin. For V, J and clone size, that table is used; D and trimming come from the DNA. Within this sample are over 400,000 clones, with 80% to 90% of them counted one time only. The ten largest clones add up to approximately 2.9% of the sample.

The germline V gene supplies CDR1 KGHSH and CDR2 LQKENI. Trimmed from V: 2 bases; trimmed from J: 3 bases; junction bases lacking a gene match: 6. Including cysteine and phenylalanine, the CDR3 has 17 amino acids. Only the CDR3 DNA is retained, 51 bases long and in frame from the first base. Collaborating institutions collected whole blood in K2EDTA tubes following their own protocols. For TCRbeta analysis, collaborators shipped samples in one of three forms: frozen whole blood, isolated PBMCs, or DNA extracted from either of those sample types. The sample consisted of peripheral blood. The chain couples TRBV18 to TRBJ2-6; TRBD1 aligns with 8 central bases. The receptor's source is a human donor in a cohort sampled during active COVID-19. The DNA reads TGTGCCAGCTCACCAACAGGGGGGTATGATGGGGCCAACGTCCTGACTTTC. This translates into CASSPTGGYDGANVLTF.